These 2 T cell receptor beta chains were sequenced from one sample in a study of blood T cell repertoires in COVID-19. This table comes from immunoSEQ multiplex PCR, and its TCRdb copy is limited to in-frame clones, with some not included. The sample has around 110,000 clones, around 78% seen once. The sequencing sample was made of peripheral blood. The receptors stem from a man aged 80 or over with COVID-19, enrolled during active disease.

This chain connects TRBV24-1 to TRBJ1-2; maybe TRBD1 (5 bases). From germline, CDR1 is KGHDR and CDR2 SFDVKD. The V gene lost 9 bases and the J gene lost 4 bases, with 11 bases spanning the gap. The CDR3 totals 12 residues. CDR3 sequence reads: CATSEGSYGYTF. In DNA form, the CDR3 reads TGTGCCACCTCGGAGGGGAGCTATGGCTACACCTTC.

This clone was found a few times. V is TRBV4-1 and J is TRBJ1-1; 8 bases fit TRBD1. V gave up 4 bases and J gave up 1 base; unmatched junction bases: 17. CDR3 length: 19 residues. The germline CDR1 and CDR2 sequences are MGHRA and YSYEKL. As DNA, the CDR3 is TGCGCCAGCAGCCCCCACTACAGGGGGGAGTCTTCTTGGAACACTGAAGCTTTCTTT. It is translated as CASSPHYRGESSWNTEAFF.